This T cell receptor (beta chain) stems from a study of CD8+ T cells in alopecia areata. Treatment here: oral pan-JAK inhibitor, 5-10 mg twice daily. Concerning this clone: Its antigen is undetermined.

V was clipped by 4 bases and J by 6 bases, with 14 bases between them. This CDR3 spans 14 amino acids. Per the germline V gene, CDR1 is MGHRA and CDR2 is YSYEKL. RNA extraction was followed by reverse transcription into cDNA, which acted as the sequencing template. Clones were sequenced by immunoSEQ multiplex PCR, and TCRdb holds only the in-frame ones, with some missing. Of about 60,000 clones detected, about 45% appear once; the ten largest clones hold around 21%. Study-wide points: Whereas mice showed it more clearly, TCR sharing across patients was murkier, possibly because of HLA. Alopecia totalis/universalis scalp especially showed more expanded CD8+ clones than normal scalp.

The chain carries TRBV4-1 and TRBJ2-3; either TRBD1 or TRBD2 may supply D (6 bases each). The sequence was collected from a human donor with alopecia areata. The sequencing here drew on CD8+ T cells sorted from blood, taken around week 36, from a patient treated with tofacitinib. In DNA, the CDR3 is TGCGCCAGCAGCCTCCGAGGGGGGTTCGATACGCAGTATTTT. It translates to CASSLRGGFDTQYF.